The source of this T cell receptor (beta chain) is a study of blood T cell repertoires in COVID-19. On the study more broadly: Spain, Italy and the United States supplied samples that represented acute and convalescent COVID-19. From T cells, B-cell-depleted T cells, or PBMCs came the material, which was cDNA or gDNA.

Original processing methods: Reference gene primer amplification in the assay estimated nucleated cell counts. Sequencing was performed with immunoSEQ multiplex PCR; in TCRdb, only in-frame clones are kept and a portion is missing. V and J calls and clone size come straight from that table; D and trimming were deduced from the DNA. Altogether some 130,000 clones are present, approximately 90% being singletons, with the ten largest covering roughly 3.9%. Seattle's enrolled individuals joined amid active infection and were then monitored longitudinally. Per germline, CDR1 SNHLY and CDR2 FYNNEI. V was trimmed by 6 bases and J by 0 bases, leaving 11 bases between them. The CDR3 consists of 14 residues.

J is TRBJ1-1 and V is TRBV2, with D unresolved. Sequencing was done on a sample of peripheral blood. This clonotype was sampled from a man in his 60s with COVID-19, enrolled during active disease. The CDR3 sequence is CASRGLGMNTEAFF. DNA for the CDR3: TGTGCCAGCAGGGGCCTCGGGATGAACACTGAAGCTTTCTTT.